This T cell receptor beta chain was observed in a study of blood T cell repertoires in COVID-19. As for the study in general: Collection of acute and convalescent COVID-19 samples took place in the United States, Italy and Spain. Sample material is recorded as cDNA or gDNA derived from T cells, B-cell-depleted T cells, or PBMCs.

Germline assignment: CDR1 SGHNT and CDR2 YENEEA. J lost 0 bases, V lost 6 bases, and 13 bases had no gene match. CDR3 size: 19 residues. Original handling: Estimates of nucleated cell counts were drawn from the amplification of reference gene primers. Generated by immunoSEQ multiplex PCR, the TCRdb table keeps only in-frame clones and is missing some. V, J and clone size are those of that table, while D and trimming were read from the DNA. Of some 14,000 clones listed, 82% are singletons. This TCR came from a man older than 75 with active or convalescent COVID-19. The rearrangement links TRBV11-3 to TRBJ2-4; 11 bases fit TRBD2. The sequenced material came from peripheral blood. CDR3 in DNA: TGTGCCAGCAGTTCCGTTGGGACTAGCGGTATAGAAGCCAAAAACATTCAGTACTTC. It encodes CASSSVGTSGIEAKNIQYF.